This TCR beta chain emerged from a study of blood T cell repertoires in COVID-19. The assay was immunoSEQ multiplex PCR, and TCRdb's table has in-frame clones only and misses some. The sample contains roughly 80,000 clones, under 90% of which appear only once. Sequences were obtained from peripheral blood. The source of this sequence is a woman aged 65 to 85 with acute or convalescent COVID-19.

The CDR3 DNA reads TGTGCCAGCAGCCAAGTCGTTACTCGGACTAGCGGGCCCCTCAATGAGCAGTTCTTC. Protein sequence: CASSQVVTRTSGPLNEQFF. This chain links TRBV3-1 (or the pseudogene TRBV3-2) with TRBJ2-1, with 11 bases aligning to TRBD2. J lost 6 bases, V lost 1 base, and 14 bases had no gene match. This CDR3 is built from 19 residues. From germline, CDR1 is LGHDT and CDR2 YNNKEL (reference sequence).